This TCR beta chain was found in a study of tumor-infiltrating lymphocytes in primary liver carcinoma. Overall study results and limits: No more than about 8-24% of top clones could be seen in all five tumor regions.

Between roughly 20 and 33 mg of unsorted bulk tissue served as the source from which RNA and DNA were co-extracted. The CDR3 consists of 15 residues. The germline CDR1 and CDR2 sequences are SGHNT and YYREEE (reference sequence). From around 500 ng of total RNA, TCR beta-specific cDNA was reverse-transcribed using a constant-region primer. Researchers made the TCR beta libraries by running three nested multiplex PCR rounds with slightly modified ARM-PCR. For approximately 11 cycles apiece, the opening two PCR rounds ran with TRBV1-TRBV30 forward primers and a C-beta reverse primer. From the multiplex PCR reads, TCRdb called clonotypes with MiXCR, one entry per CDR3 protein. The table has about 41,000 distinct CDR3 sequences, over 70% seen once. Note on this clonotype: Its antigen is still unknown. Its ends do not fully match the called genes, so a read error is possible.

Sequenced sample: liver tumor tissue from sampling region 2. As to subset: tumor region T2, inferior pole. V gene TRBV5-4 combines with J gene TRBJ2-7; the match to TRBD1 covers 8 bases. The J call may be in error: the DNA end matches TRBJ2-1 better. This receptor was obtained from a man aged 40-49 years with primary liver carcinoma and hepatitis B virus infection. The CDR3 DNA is TGTGCCAGAAGCTCTGGGACAGGCGCGAGAGCCGAGCAGTTCTTC. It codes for CARSSGTGARAEQFF.